This T cell receptor (beta chain) was recovered during a study of memory CD4+ T cells and cytomegalovirus serostatus. For this clone: Its antigen is not known.

Assay used: immunoSEQ multiplex PCR; TCRdb lists only in-frame clones, some missing. The sample includes approximately 44,000 clones, less than 85% of them seen just once. Looked up from germline, CDR1 is LNHNV and CDR2 is YYDKDF (reference sequence). Trimming at V came to 8 bases and at J to 8 bases, leaving 5 bases not matched to a gene. The CDR3 is 13 residues long. Findings of the study overall: The CMV-associated TCR signature appears largely within the CD4+ memory repertoire. Each of fewer than 80 CMV-associated TCRbeta sequences occurred in one to five individuals.

Single viable CD3+CD4+CD8-CD45RO+ cells were sorted as the memory CD4+ T cells. The sample taken for sequencing was memory CD4+ T cells from blood. The chain combines TRBV15 with TRBJ1-6, with TRBD1 identical over 8 bases. The sequence derives from an adult in good health and CMV-seronegative. The CDR3 spells CATRWTGHSPLHF. CDR3 nucleotide sequence: TGTGCCACCCGTTGGACAGGGCATTCACCCCTCCACTTT. Variable domain in full (rest from reference TRBV15 and TRBJ1-6): DAMVIQNPRYQVTQFGKPVTLSCSQTLNHNVMYWYQQKSSQAPKLLFHYYDKDFNNEADTPDNFQSRRPNTSFCFLDIRSPGLGDTAMYLCATRWTGHSPLHFGNGTRLTVT.